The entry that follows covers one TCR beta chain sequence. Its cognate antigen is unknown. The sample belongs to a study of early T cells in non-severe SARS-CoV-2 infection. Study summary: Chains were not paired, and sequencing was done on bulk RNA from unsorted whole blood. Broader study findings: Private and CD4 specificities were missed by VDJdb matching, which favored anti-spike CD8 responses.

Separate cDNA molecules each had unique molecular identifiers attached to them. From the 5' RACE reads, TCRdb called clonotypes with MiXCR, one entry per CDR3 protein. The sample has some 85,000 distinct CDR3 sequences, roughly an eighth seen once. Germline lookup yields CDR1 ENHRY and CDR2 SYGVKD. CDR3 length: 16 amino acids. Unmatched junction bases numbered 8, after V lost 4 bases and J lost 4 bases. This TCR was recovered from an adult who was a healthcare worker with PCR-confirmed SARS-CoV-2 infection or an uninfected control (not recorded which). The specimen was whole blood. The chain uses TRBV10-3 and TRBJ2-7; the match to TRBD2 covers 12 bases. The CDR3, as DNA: TGTGCCATCAGTGGATCGAGACTAGCGGGGGAGTACGAGCAGTACTTC. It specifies CAISGSRLAGEYEQYF.